Listed below are T cell receptor beta chains from one sample, sequenced in a study of cytomegalovirus exposure and HLA in healthy donors. Sequenced by immunoSEQ multiplex PCR; TCRdb stores in-frame clones only, minus some. Among some 250,000 clones listed, 82% were seen once. Sequencing was carried out using PBMCs. Receptor source: a woman aged 35 to 49 in good health and CMV-seropositive. Both conserved end residues are trimmed from each CDR3.

J gene | V gene | CDR3 protein
TRBJ1-5 | TRBV30 | AWSVQGMGNQPQH
TRBJ1-2 | TRBV20-1 | SARAQGSYT
TRBJ2-7 | TRBV7-2 | ASSLDRGSRYEQY
TRBJ1-4 | TRBV4-1 | ASSQVGGGAGTNEKLF
TRBJ1-5 | TRBV7-2 | ASSLSGTGNQPQH
TRBJ1-3 | TRBV25-1 | ASSEYWRGSGNTIY
. | TRBV4-1 | ASSQDRRLAGRYSYEQY
TRBJ1-5 | TRBV28 | ASISGTGDQPQH
TRBJ1-1 | TRBV7-2 | ASSLREAISEAF
TRBJ1-1 | TRBV7-8 | ASSSVPTGNTEAF
TRBJ2-1 | TRBV12-5 | ASGPGLADEQF
TRBJ1-2 | TRBV27 | ASSLSSGGGYT
TRBJ1-2 | TRBV7-8 | ASSEQGLEGYT
TRBJ1-1 | TRBV6-5 | ACCRGRDTEAF
TRBJ2-7 | TRBV7-9 | ASSLDPLYRARDEQY
TRBJ1-5 | TRBV30 | AWNPGGGVGSNQPQH
TRBJ2-7 | TRBV30 | AWSVGQGYEQY
TRBJ1-1 | TRBV18 | ASSTGQNTEAF
TRBJ1-2 | TRBV7-8 | ASSPWTGANYGYT
TRBJ2-1 | TRBV7-9 | ASSGAPRSYNEQF
TRBJ1-2 | TRBV29-1 | SVEGTQGADYGYT
TRBJ2-3 | TRBV19 | ASSKVPGWVGTDTQY
TRBJ2-3 | TRBV11-3 | ATQKYADTQY
TRBJ2-2 | TRBV6-1 | ASSEVRTNTGELF
TRBJ1-4 | TRBV5-1 | ASSLGTGGFDEKLF
TRBJ2-3 | TRBV11-3 | ASSSQTEKRY
. | TRBV7-2 | ASSLVGASARYEQY
TRBJ2-3 | TRBV11-2 | ASSLVSGSTDTQY
TRBJ1-6 | TRBV13 | ASSSGTLPLH
TRBJ1-2 | TRBV11-3 | ASSLGGRRQNGYT
TRBJ1-5 | TRBV12-2 | ASRLGDRGSNQPQH
. | TRBV4-1 | ASSQVAGGPYEQY
TRBJ2-3 | TRBV11-2 | ASSLASGGGQDTQY
TRBJ1-1 | TRBV14 | ASSHRGRWTGTEAF
TRBJ2-7 | TRBV7-2 | ASSFSGVQY
TRBJ2-3 | TRBV30 | AWSWRDTQY
TRBJ1-5 | TRBV25-1 | ASSASGTGNQPQH
TRBJ2-1 | TRBV27 | ASRILARTGGIYNEQF
TRBJ2-7 | TRBV6-4 | ASSVAGYYSSYEQY
TRBJ2-3 | TRBV5-4 | ASSSLDSGMGGTQY
TRBJ1-3 | TRBV7-6 | ASSLRAGGAAGNTIY
TRBJ2-7 | TRBV6-1 | ASRGGLAGNYEQY
TRBJ1-2 | TRBV9 | ASSPEAVNQGYT
TRBJ1-2 | TRBV6-5 | ASSYNRNYGYT
TRBJ2-5 | TRBV7-2 | ASSLAPGTQETQY
TRBJ1-4 | TRBV9 | ASSLDTGNEKLF
TRBJ2-7 | TRBV28 | ASSLSGTGGHEQY